The text below deals with one T cell receptor beta chain. Antigen: not known. Clones were sequenced by immunoSEQ multiplex PCR, and TCRdb holds only the in-frame ones, with some missing. The sample includes tens of thousands of clones, 68% of them seen just once. These data are taken from a study of vaccination effects on CD4 cells after COVID-19. Once cultured for approximately ten days, the cells underwent separation to obtain CD4+ T cells. Half-medium exchanges with IL-2 medium took place on days 3 and 7. The sample in question was CD4+ T cells from PBMCs cultured without peptide, obtained before COVID-19 vaccination. This TCR derives from a human donor who received a COVID-19 vaccine.

DNA for the CDR3: TGTGCCAGCAGCGTAGTGGGGGGAAGCTCTGGGGCCAACGTCCTGACTTTC. Amino acids: CASSVVGGSSGANVLTF. V gene TRBV9 combines with J gene TRBJ2-6; D might be TRBD2 (6 bases). Germline V lookup: CDR1 SGDLS, CDR2 YYNGEE. The CDR3 consists of 17 residues. Trimming cost V 0 bases and J 0 bases, with 10 bases left between them.